The T cell receptor (beta chain) under discussion was sequenced for a study of CD8+ T cells in alopecia areata. V was pared by 2 bases and J by 0 bases, with 6 bases of the junction left unmatched. Per the germline V gene, CDR1 is SQVTM and CDR2 is ANQGSEA. The CDR3 is 15 residues long. Isolated RNA was reverse transcribed into cDNA used as the sequencing template. Profiling relied on immunoSEQ multiplex PCR, and the TCRdb table lists in-frame clones only, not all of them. The sample records about 120,000 clones, approximately 59% being singletons. Treatment defined: oral pan-JAK inhibitor, 5-10 mg twice daily. Specimens obtained from alopecia areata patients comprised lesional scalp punch biopsies and peripheral blood. This clone has a handful of counts.

The chain is built from TRBV29-1 and TRBJ2-7; 8 bases match TRBD1. This clonotype originated in a human donor with alopecia areata. This sample comprised CD8+ T cells sorted from blood, obtained at week 4, from a patient treated with tofacitinib. CDR3 DNA: TGCAGCGTTGAAATGGTGGACAGGGACTCCTACGAGCAGTACTTC. It translates to CSVEMVDRDSYEQYF.